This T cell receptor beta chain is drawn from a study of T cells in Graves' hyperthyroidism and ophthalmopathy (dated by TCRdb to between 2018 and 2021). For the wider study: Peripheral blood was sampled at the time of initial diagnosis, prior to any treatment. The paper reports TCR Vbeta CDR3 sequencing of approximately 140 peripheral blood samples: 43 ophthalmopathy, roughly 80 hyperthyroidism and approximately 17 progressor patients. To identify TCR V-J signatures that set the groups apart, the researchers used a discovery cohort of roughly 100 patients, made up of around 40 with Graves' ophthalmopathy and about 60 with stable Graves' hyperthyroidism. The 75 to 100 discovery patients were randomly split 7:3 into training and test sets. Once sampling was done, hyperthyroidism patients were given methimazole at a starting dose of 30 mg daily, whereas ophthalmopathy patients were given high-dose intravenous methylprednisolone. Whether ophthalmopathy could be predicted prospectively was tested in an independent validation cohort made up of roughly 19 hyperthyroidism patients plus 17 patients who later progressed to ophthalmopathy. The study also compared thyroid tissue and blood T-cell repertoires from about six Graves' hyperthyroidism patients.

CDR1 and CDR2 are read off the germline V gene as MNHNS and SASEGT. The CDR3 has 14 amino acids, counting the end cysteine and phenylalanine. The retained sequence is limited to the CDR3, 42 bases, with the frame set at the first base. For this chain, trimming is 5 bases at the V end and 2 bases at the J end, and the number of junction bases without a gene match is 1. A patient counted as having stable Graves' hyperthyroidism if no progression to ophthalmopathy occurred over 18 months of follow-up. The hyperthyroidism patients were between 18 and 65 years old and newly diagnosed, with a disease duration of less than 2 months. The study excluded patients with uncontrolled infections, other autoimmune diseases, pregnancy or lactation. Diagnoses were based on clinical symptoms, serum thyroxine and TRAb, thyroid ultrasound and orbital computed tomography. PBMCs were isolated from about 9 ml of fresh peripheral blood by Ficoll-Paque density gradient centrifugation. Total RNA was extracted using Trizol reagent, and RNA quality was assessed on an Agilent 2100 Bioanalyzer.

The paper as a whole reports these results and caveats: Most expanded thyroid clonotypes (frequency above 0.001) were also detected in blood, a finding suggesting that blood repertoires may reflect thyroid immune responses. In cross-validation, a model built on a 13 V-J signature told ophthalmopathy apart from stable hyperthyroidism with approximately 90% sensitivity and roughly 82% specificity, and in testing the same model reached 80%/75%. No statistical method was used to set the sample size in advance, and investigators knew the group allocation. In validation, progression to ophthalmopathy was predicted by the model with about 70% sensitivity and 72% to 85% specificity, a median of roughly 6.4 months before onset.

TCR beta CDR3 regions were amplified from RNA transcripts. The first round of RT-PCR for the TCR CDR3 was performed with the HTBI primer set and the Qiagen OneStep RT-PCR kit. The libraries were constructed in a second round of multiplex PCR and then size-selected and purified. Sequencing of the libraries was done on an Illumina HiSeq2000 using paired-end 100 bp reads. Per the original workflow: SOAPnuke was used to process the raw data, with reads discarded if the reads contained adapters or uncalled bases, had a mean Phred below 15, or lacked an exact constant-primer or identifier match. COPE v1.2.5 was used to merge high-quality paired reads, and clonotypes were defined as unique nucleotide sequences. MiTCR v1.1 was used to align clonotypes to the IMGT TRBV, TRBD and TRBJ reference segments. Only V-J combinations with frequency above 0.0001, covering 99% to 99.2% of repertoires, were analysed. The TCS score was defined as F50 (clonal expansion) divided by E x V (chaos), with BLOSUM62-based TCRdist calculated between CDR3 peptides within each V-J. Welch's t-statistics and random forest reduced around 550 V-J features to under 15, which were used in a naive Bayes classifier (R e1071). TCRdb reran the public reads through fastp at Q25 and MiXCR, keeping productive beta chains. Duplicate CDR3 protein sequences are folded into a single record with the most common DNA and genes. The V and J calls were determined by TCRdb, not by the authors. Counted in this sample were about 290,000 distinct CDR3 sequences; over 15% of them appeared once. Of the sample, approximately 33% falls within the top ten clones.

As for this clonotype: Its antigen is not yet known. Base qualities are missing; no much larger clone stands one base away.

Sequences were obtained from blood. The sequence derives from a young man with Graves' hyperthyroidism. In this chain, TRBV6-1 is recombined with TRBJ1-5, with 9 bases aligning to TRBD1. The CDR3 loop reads CASSRQGGNQPQHF. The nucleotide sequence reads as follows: TGTGCCAGCAGTCGACAGGGGGGCAATCAGCCCCAGCATTTT.